Sequencing of this T cell receptor beta chain was carried out in a study of cytomegalovirus exposure and HLA in healthy donors. Study context: Genotyping showed around 81% of roughly 390 donors falling in the Caucasian-associated ancestry cluster. Findings and caveats of the study: The classifier reportedly diagnosed cytomegalovirus status with high sensitivity and specificity. Clonal expansion was found to be greater in HLA-associated TCR beta chains than in equally common others in a later analysis.

With 60 Vbeta and 13 Jbeta primers, the PCR was carried out. Sequencing used immunoSEQ multiplex PCR; TCRdb keeps in-frame clones, though not all of them. The sample carries about 180,000 clones, around 76% recorded once. Per the germline V gene, CDR1 is GTSNPN and CDR2 is SVGIG (reference sequence). The CDR3 has 13 amino acids. Germline trimming cut 0 bases from V and 8 bases from J; bases unmatched to any gene: 3. This clone showed up just a few times. What it binds is not known. Though nominally healthy at sampling, donors likely had unrecorded immune exposures. Sequenced: PBMCs. V is TRBV30 and J is TRBJ1-4, with 7 bases aligning to TRBD1. This receptor was taken from a man aged 35 to 55 in good health and CMV-seronegative. The CDR3 spells CAWSVSGGEKLFF. In nucleotides, the CDR3 is TGTGCCTGGAGTGTATCAGGGGGGGAAAAACTGTTTTTT.